This entry lists 19 T cell receptor beta chains sequenced from one sample in a study of shared clonotypes between healthy human individuals. Clones were read by immunoSEQ multiplex PCR, and TCRdb kept only the in-frame ones, dropping some. This table has about 2.3 million clones, 85% to 95% appearing once. The sequenced material came from naive CD4+ T cells from PBMCs. Subset of the sample: CD45RA+ positively selected. The source is a man between 18 and 29 years old in good health. Some clones in this sample may be carry-over from other donors' samples.

The chain recombines TRBV9 with TRBJ2-1; 9 positions match TRBD2. The CDR3 is 13 amino acids. Germline V lookup: CDR1 SGDLS, CDR2 YYNGEE. V lost 4 bases to trimming and J lost 10 bases; unmatched junction nucleotides: 6. The CDR3 region is CASSSSGAGEQFF. For the CDR3, the DNA is TGTGCCAGCAGCTCTAGCGGGGCGGGGGAGCAGTTCTTC.

The chain combines TRBV7-2 with TRBJ2-1, with a weak D call TRBD1 (5 bases). Germline loops: CDR1 SGHTA, CDR2 FQGNSA. The germline V and J ends were trimmed by 6 bases and 4 bases, with 10 bases remaining between them. The CDR3 loop spans 13 amino acids. Here the CDR3 reads CASRRQTYNEQFF. CDR3 sequence (DNA): TGTGCCAGCAGGAGACAGACATACAATGAGCAGTTCTTC.

Regarding this clone: Within the sample, other DNA sequences also encode this same CDR3. The rearrangement uses TRBV20-1 and TRBJ2-3; D gene ambiguous. Between the trimmed V and J ends, which lost 6 bases and 0 bases, there was a span of 4 bases. The CDR3 sequence is 11 residues long. Per the germline V gene, CDR1 is DFQATT and CDR2 is SNEGSKA (reference sequence). DNA for the CDR3: TGCAGTGCCGTTAGCACAGATACGCAGTATTTT. It translates to CSAVSTDTQYF.

The rearrangement joins TRBV27 to TRBJ2-3, with TRBD1 matching 7 bases. In germline, CDR1 is MNHEY, CDR2 SMNVEV (reference sequence). This CDR3 region has 15 residues. Trimming removed 6 bases from V and 7 bases from J; junction bases left unmatched: 13. Written as DNA, the CDR3 is TGTGCCAGCAGAGCCCTCCGGGACAGAACAAATACGCAGTATTTT. Translation gives CASRALRDRTNTQYF.

The J gene is TRBJ2-7, the V gene TRBV7-8; 9 bases are a match to TRBD1. The CDR3 loop spans 14 amino acids. V lost 5 bases to trimming and J lost 4 bases; unmatched junction nucleotides: 6. Germline assignment: CDR1 SGHVS and CDR2 FQNEAQ. CDR3 in amino acids: CASSRQQGAYEQYF. The CDR3 DNA is TGTGCCAGCAGCCGTCAACAGGGGGCTTACGAGCAGTACTTC.

V and J are TRBV6-5 and TRBJ2-5, with D uncertain. Trimming left V 4 bases short and J 2 bases short, with 11 bases between. Germline V gene sequence: CDR1 MNHEY, CDR2 SVGAGI. This CDR3 comprises 14 residues. CDR3 protein: CASSFDDEQETQYF. As DNA, the CDR3 is TGTGCCAGCAGTTTCGACGATGAACAAGAGACCCAGTACTTC.

This rearrangement joins TRBV5-1 to TRBJ1-1; D remains unclear. Germline V lookup: CDR1 SGHRS, CDR2 YFSETQ. The V end was cut by 4 bases, the J end by 0 bases, with 10 bases between. This CDR3 is 14 amino acids long. The chain's CDR3 is CASSQTTLNTEAFF. DNA of the CDR3: TGCGCCAGCAGCCAGACGACACTGAACACTGAAGCTTTCTTT.

The genes are TRBV9 and TRBJ2-5; 9 nucleotides agree with TRBD2. The germline V gene encodes CDR1 SGDLS and CDR2 YYNGEE. V lost 4 bases and J lost 5; bases outside the gene matches: 9. This CDR3 has 15 residues. In DNA form, the CDR3 reads TGTGCCAGCAGCCCATGGTCCAGCGGGAGGGAGACCCAGTACTTC. This codes for CASSPWSSGRETQYF.

Turning to this clone: This specimen includes other DNA sequences encoding the same CDR3. The V and J genes are TRBV7-3 and TRBJ2-1; 8 nucleotides line up with TRBD2. The germline V gene has CDR1 SGHTA and CDR2 FQGTGA. The CDR3 contains 15 residues. V lost 5 bases, J lost 3 bases, and 6 bases stayed unmatched. The CDR3: CASSLTSGIYNEQFF. The CDR3 nucleotides are TGTGCCAGCAGCCTCACTAGCGGCATCTACAATGAGCAGTTCTTC.

This chain joins TRBV19 and TRBJ2-1; D is perhaps TRBD2 (6 bases). The germline V gene encodes CDR1 LNHDA and CDR2 SQIVND (reference sequence). This CDR3 spans 14 amino acids. The V end was cut by 3 bases, the J end by 6 bases, with 12 bases between. Here the CDR3 DNA reads TGTGCCAGTAGTATCGGGGGAGCGCGCAATGAGCAGTTCTTC. Protein product: CASSIGGARNEQFF.

This sequence joins TRBV7-2 and TRBJ1-5; D not certain. The CDR3 consists of 15 residues. From germline, CDR1 is SGHTA and CDR2 FQGNSA. V shed 2 bases and J shed 1 base, with 9 bases lying between them. CDR3 sequence (DNA): TGTGCCAGCAGCTTAATTTTTGGAAGCAATCAGCCCCAGCATTTT. This sequence encodes CASSLIFGSNQPQHF.

The chain combines TRBV9 with TRBJ2-5; TRBD1 matches 7 bases. The CDR3 is made up of 16 amino acids. CDR1 and CDR2 from the germline V gene are SGDLS and YYNGEE. V trimming: 0 bases; J trimming: 1 base; junction bases outside the gene matches: 6. The CDR3 DNA is TGTGCCAGCAGCGTAGGGTCCGGGACAGCCCAAGAGACCCAGTACTTC. This gives the protein CASSVGSGTAQETQYF.

V is TRBV6-1 and J is TRBJ1-1, with D perhaps TRBD1 (6 bases). Germline V gene sequence: CDR1 MNHNS, CDR2 SASEGT. V was cut by 6 bases and J by 3 bases, with 17 bases left in between. This CDR3 region has 15 residues. The CDR3, as DNA: TGTGCCAGCAGGAACCTAGGGGGAGTTCACACTGAAGCTTTCTTT. Translation gives CASRNLGGVHTEAFF.

This chain connects TRBV7-3 to TRBJ1-1; the match to TRBD1 covers 8 bases. The V segment lost 2 bases and the J segment 1 base; nucleotides outside the gene matches: 0. The germline V gene has CDR1 SGHTA and CDR2 FQGTGA. This CDR3 has 14 residues. The CDR3 protein is CASSLGTGNTEAFF. For the CDR3, the DNA is TGTGCCAGCAGCTTAGGGACAGGGAACACTGAAGCTTTCTTT.

This chain uses TRBV9 with TRBJ2-3, with 10 bases fitting TRBD2. Trimming took 4 bases from V and 3 from J; bases not matched to a gene: 14. This CDR3 spans 18 amino acids. The V gene's germline CDR1 is SGDLS and CDR2 YYNGEE. CDR3 protein: CASSFTLEREGRTDTQYF. CDR3 DNA sequence: TGTGCCAGCAGCTTTACTTTAGAGCGGGAGGGCCGGACAGATACGCAGTATTTT.

Comment on this clone: At the DNA level, this CDR3 is encoded by other sequences in the same sample as well. V usage is TRBV9 and J usage is TRBJ1-2; maybe TRBD1 (5 bases). Looked up from germline, CDR1 is SGDLS and CDR2 is YYNGEE. This CDR3 has 14 residues. The V end lost 2 bases, the J end lost 2 bases, and 10 bases lay between the germline ends. The CDR3 here is CASSVEEGNYGYTF. CDR3 bases: TGTGCCAGCAGCGTGGAAGAGGGGAACTATGGCTACACCTTC.

The chain links TRBV13 to TRBJ1-4; weak D call: TRBD1 (6 bases). V gave up 4 bases and J gave up 3 bases, with 12 bases separating them. The germline V gene encodes CDR1 PRHDT and CDR2 FYEKMQ (reference sequence). The CDR3 is 15 residues long. As DNA, the CDR3 is TGTGCCAGCAGCTCCACAGGGCACCCTAATGAAAAACTGTTTTTT. Residues: CASSSTGHPNEKLFF. Complete variable domain (other parts from reference TRBV13 and TRBJ1-4): AAGVIQSPRHLIKEKRETATLKCYPIPRHDTVYWYQQGPGQDPQFLISFYEKMQSDKGSIPDRFSAQQFSDYHSELNMSSLELGDSALYFCASSSTGHPNEKLFFGSGTQLSVL.

The genes are TRBV6-1 and TRBJ2-5, with D possibly matching TRBD1 (6 bases). CDR1 is MNHNS and CDR2 is SASEGT in the germline V gene. The CDR3 contains 14 residues. Trimming removed 11 bases from V and 2 bases from J, with 18 bases in between. CDR3 nucleotides: TGTGCCGCCAGGGACATTGGTAGTCAAGAGACCCAGTACTTC. It specifies CAARDIGSQETQYF.

The rearrangement uses TRBV4-2 and TRBJ1-1; no clear D. Per the germline V gene, CDR1 is LGHNA and CDR2 is YNFKEQ. The V gene lost 3 bases and the J gene lost 1 base, with 6 bases spanning the gap. The CDR3 runs 13 residues. The CDR3 bases are TGTGCCAGCAGCCACGGAGCGAACACTGAAGCTTTCTTT. It encodes CASSHGANTEAFF.